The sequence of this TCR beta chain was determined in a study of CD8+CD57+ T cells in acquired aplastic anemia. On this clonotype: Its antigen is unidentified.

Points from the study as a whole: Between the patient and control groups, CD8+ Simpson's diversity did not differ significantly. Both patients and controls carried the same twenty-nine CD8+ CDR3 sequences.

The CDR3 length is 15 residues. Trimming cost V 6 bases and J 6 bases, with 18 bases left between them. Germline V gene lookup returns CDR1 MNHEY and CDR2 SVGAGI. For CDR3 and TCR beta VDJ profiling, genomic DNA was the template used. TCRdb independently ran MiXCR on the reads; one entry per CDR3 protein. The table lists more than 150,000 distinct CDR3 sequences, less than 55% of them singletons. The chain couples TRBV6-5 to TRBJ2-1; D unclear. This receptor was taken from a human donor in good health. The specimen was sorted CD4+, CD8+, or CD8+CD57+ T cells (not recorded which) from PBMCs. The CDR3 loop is CASRSLVSRANEQFF. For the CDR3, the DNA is TGTGCCAGCAGGTCATTGGTGAGTAGGGCCAATGAGCAGTTCTTC.